Included here is one T cell receptor beta chain sequence, with context. The antigen remains undetermined. Trimming removed 5 bases from V and 0 bases from J; junction bases left unmatched: 8. Germline values: CDR1 SGHTA, CDR2 FQGNSA. The CDR3 runs 17 residues. This sample was included in a study of cytomegalovirus exposure and HLA in healthy donors. Study conclusions and caveats: TCR sequences were mostly rare, though some public TCRs occurred in many donors. As a later analysis revealed, most CMV-associated TCR beta chains appeared HLA-restricted. Later on, an analysis found that several of the most significant clusters appeared to be linked to common viral pathogens, which included parvovirus B19.

A multiplex PCR was run with 60 Vbeta primers and 13 Jbeta primers. Profiling relied on immunoSEQ multiplex PCR, and the TCRdb table lists in-frame clones only, not all of them. This table holds 90,000 to 100,000 clones, more than 60% found once. The receptor's source is a man aged 50 to 60 in good health and CMV-seronegative. Sequenced sample: PBMCs. The chain links TRBV7-2 to TRBJ2-5; 11 positions agree with TRBD2. Here the CDR3 reads CASSHSGGAEYQETQYF. For the CDR3, the DNA is TGTGCCAGCAGCCATAGCGGGGGGGCTGAGTACCAAGAGACCCAGTACTTC.